The next 15 T cell receptor beta chains were all read from a single sample in a study of blood T cell repertoires in COVID-19. TCRdb's table, derived via immunoSEQ multiplex PCR, lists solely in-frame clones and lacks some. The table has roughly 290,000 clones, roughly 88% seen once. The specimen was peripheral blood. Receptors originate from a human donor with COVID-19, enrolled during active disease. The donor label of this sample is uncertain.

The V and J genes are TRBV5-1 and TRBJ2-2; D ambiguous. Per germline, CDR1 SGHRS and CDR2 YFSETQ. V was pared by 0 bases and J by 0 bases, with 3 bases between. The CDR3 runs 14 residues. The CDR3 nucleotides are TGCGCCAGCAGCTTGGCGGCGAACACCGGGGAGCTGTTTTTT. Protein product: CASSLAANTGELFF.

J is TRBJ2-1 and V is TRBV19, with a tentative D call TRBD2 (6 bases). From germline, CDR1 is LNHDA and CDR2 SQIVND (reference sequence). V was clipped by 6 bases and J by 0 bases, with 15 bases between them. The CDR3 is 16 residues long. The CDR3 DNA is TGTGCCAGTAGACAACTAGCCGCTAGCTCCTACAATGAGCAGTTCTTC. Its protein product is CASRQLAASSYNEQFF.

This sequence joins TRBV5-1 and TRBJ2-5; 8 positions match TRBD2. The CDR3 is made up of 17 amino acids. The V and J ends lost 4 bases and 5 bases, in that order; junction bases with no gene match: 16. The germline V gene encodes CDR1 SGHRS and CDR2 YFSETQ. CDR3 loop: CASSRWISGSVFETQYF. The CDR3 DNA reads TGCGCCAGCAGCCGGTGGATCAGCGGGAGCGTCTTTGAGACCCAGTACTTC.

This rearrangement joins TRBV7-3 to TRBJ1-2; 12 nucleotides match TRBD1. This CDR3 region has 15 residues. Germline assignment: CDR1 SGHTA and CDR2 FQGTGA. Losses at the gene ends were 2 bases for V and 8 bases for J; bases not matched to a gene: 6. CDR3 residues: CASSLLGTGGEGYTF. In DNA form, the CDR3 reads TGTGCCAGCAGCTTACTCGGGACAGGGGGCGAAGGCTACACCTTC.

J is TRBJ1-5 and V is TRBV2; a possible D gene is TRBD1 (6 bases). The V end was cut by 5 bases, the J end by 0 bases, with 11 bases between. This CDR3 has 15 amino acids. CDR1 and CDR2 from the germline V gene are SNHLY and FYNNEI. CDR3 in DNA: TGTGCCAGCAGTACAGGGTACGATAGCAATCAGCCCCAGCATTTT. Its protein product is CASSTGYDSNQPQHF.

This clone was detected a few times. J is TRBJ1-2 and V is TRBV3-1 (or the pseudogene TRBV3-2); unclear D gene. Looked up from germline, CDR1 is LGHDT and CDR2 is YNNKEL (reference sequence). The CDR3 is 12 residues long. V dropped 0 bases and J dropped 8 bases, with 7 bases sitting between them. The CDR3 DNA reads TGTGCCAGCAGCCAAGATGGTGGCGGCTACACCTTC. It encodes CASSQDGGGYTF.

The chain is built from TRBV9 and TRBJ1-1; the D is unclear. The CDR3 length is 14 residues. V gave up 0 bases and J gave up 11 bases, with 17 bases separating them. Germline V gene data show CDR1 as SGDLS and CDR2 as YYNGEE. The CDR3 here is CASSVVDTPRPAFF. CDR3 nucleotide sequence: TGTGCCAGCAGCGTAGTTGACACCCCAAGGCCGGCTTTCTTT.

The V and J genes are TRBV5-4 and TRBJ2-6, with TRBD2 matching 14 bases. This CDR3 is 19 amino acids long. J gave up 0 bases and V 4 bases, and 6 bases lay outside the gene matches. From germline, CDR1 is SGHNT and CDR2 YYREEE (reference sequence). The CDR3 nucleotides are TGTGCCAGCAGCCAAGGACTAGCGGGAGGTCACTCTGGGGCCAACGTCCTGACTTTC. Its protein is CASSQGLAGGHSGANVLTF.

V gene TRBV11-2 combines with J gene TRBJ1-3; the match to TRBD1 covers 7 bases. Trimming removed 4 bases from V and 4 bases from J; junction bases left unmatched: 10. This CDR3 is 16 amino acids long. Germline-derived CDR1 and CDR2 are SGHAT and FQNNGV. As DNA, the CDR3 is TGTGCCAGCAGCTCTTTAAGGGGGCGGAGAGGAAACACCATATATTTT. Encoded protein: CASSSLRGRRGNTIYF.

CDR3 DNA: TGTGCCAGCAGTTTACGAGGACAGACCCCCGGAGAGACCCAGTACTTC. Amino acids: CASSLRGQTPGETQYF. V gene TRBV28 combines with J gene TRBJ2-5, with D possibly TRBD1 on 6 matching bases. Germline V gene lookup returns CDR1 MDHEN and CDR2 SYDVKM. V was cut by 2 bases and J by 4 bases, with 17 bases left in between. This CDR3 spans 16 amino acids.

The J gene is TRBJ2-5, the V gene TRBV6-6; 12 bases are a match to TRBD2. Germline V gives CDR1 MNHNY, CDR2 SVGAGI (reference sequence). Germline trimming cut 0 bases from V and 5 bases from J; bases unmatched to any gene: 4. The CDR3 consists of 16 residues. CDR3 loop: CASSYSLAGGGETQYF. The CDR3 nucleotides read TGTGCCAGCAGTTACTCGCTAGCGGGAGGGGGGGAGACCCAGTACTTC.

CDR3 DNA sequence: TGTGCCAGCTCACCCCCAGTCACTAGCGGCGGGTCCGAGCAGTACTTC. This codes for CASSPPVTSGGSEQYF. The V call is TRBV18, the J call TRBJ2-7; 8 bases map to TRBD2. V lost 3 bases and J lost 6; bases outside the gene matches: 13. In germline, CDR1 is KGHSH, CDR2 LQKENI. This CDR3 has 16 residues.

V usage is TRBV5-1 and J usage is TRBJ2-7; the match to TRBD1 covers 7 bases. The CDR3 has 14 residues. V lost 4 bases, J lost 3 bases, and 7 bases stayed unmatched. Germline CDR1 is SGHRS and CDR2 is YFSETQ. CDR3 nucleotides: TGCGCCAGCAGCGCCCGGGACAGCCTCTACGAGCAGTACTTC. Encoded protein: CASSARDSLYEQYF.

The rearrangement links TRBV5-1 to TRBJ2-3; D ambiguous. V dropped 3 bases and J dropped 6 bases, with 11 bases sitting between them. This CDR3 comprises 13 residues. From germline, CDR1 is SGHRS and CDR2 YFSETQ. CDR3 nucleotides: TGCGCCAGCAGCTATATAACGGGTGATACGCAGTATTTT. Amino acids: CASSYITGDTQYF. Drawing the rest from reference TRBV5-1 and TRBJ2-3, the complete variable domain is KAGVTQTPRYLIKTRGQQVTLSCSPISGHRSVSWYQQTPGQGLQFLFEYFSETQRNKGNFPGRFSGRQFSNSRSEMNVSTLELGDSALYLCASSYITGDTQYFGPGTRLTVL.

The chain couples TRBV24-1 to TRBJ1-1; no clear D gene. Looked up from germline, CDR1 is KGHDR and CDR2 is SFDVKD. The CDR3 is 14 residues long. Trimming pared 4 bases from V and 0 bases from J, leaving 8 bases between. CDR3 coding DNA: TGTGCCACCAGTGAGGGCTCACTGAACACTGAAGCTTTCTTT. Translated, it gives CATSEGSLNTEAFF.